This is a list of T cell receptor beta chains from one sample in a study of T-cell reconstitution after alpha-beta-depleted transplantation in children. TCRdb fed the PCR reads into MiXCR, producing one record per CDR3 protein. This sample has 250,000 to 350,000 distinct CDR3 sequences; 23% occur once, and the top ten carry approximately 11%. The sequencing here drew on PBMCs, mostly from graft donor cells, taken 180 days after TCRalphabeta/CD19-depleted stem cell transplant. The origin of the receptors is a male patient between 10 and 17 years old who had a stem cell transplant for acute lymphoblastic leukemia, so the T cells may come from the graft donor. The CDR3 runs from the conserved cysteine through the conserved F or W. Each record gives: V gene, clone size, J gene, D gene, CDR3 DNA, CDR3 protein. A D gene is named only where the DNA matches it firmly. Size tells how often a clone was seen (once, few, many) or the class of an expanded clone, and some rows leave it out.

>TRBV18|.|TRBJ2-3|.
TGTGCCAGCTCACCCGTGAACCTCCCGGGACATACGCAGTATTTT
CASSPVNLPGHTQYF
>TRBV7-2|few|TRBJ2-5|.
TGTGCCAGCAGCTCCCCCCCCGGGACCCAGTACTTC
CASSSPPGTQYF
>TRBV20-1|.|TRBJ2-7|.
TGCAGTGCCCCACATGGGGGGCGGGGCTACGAGCAGTACTTC
CSAPHGGRGYEQYF
>TRBV9|few|TRBJ2-3|.
TGTGCCAGCAGCGTCGTACAGGCCCGCACAGATACGCAGTATTTT
CASSVVQARTDTQYF
>TRBV4-1|.|TRBJ1-3|.
TGCGCCAGCAGCCAAGTCAGCGCAACTGGAAACACCATATATTTT
CASSQVSATGNTIYF
>TRBV27|few|TRBJ1-6|TRBD1
TGTGCCAGCAGTTCCTCATCACCGGGGACAGGGGGGGAGCCCCTCCACTTT
CASSSSSPGTGGEPLHF
>TRBV5-1|.|TRBJ2-7|.
TGCGCCAGCAGCGACCTCAGGCCTAACTCCTACGAGCAGTACTTC
CASSDLRPNSYEQYF
>TRBV5-4|.|TRBJ2-7|.
TGTGCCAGCAGCTTACAGGGTCCCGCCTACGAGCAGTACTTC
CASSLQGPAYEQYF
>TRBV12-3/TRBV12-4|.|TRBJ2-1|.
TGTGCCAGCAGTTCCCCGGGATCGGGGCAGTTCTTC
CASSSPGSGQFF
>TRBV4-1|.|TRBJ2-7|TRBD2
TGCGCCAGCAGCCAGGTAACTAGCGGGAGATACGAGCAGTACTTC
CASSQVTSGRYEQYF
>TRBV6-6|.|TRBJ2-7|TRBD1
TGTGCCAGCAGTGCAGGGGGCTCCTACGAGCAGTACTTC
CASSAGGSYEQYF
>TRBV4-1|.|TRBJ2-1|TRBD2
TGCGCCAGCAGCCAGCTCGGACTAGCCGACAATGAGCAGTTCTTC
CASSQLGLADNEQFF
>TRBV27|few|TRBJ1-1|TRBD1
TGTGCCAGCAGTTTAGGTCAGGGGGCCTCCGAAGCTTTCTTT
CASSLGQGASEAFF
>TRBV13|.|TRBJ2-7|.
TGTGCCAGCAGCTTAGCGGGAGACTACGAGCAGTACTTC
CASSLAGDYEQYF
>TRBV27|.|TRBJ2-1|.
TGTGCCAGCAGTTTAGGGCGGTTTCGAGGTCCCCGAGGAGATGAGCAGTTCTTC
CASSLGRFRGPRGDEQFF
>TRBV6-2/TRBV6-3|.|TRBJ2-1|.
TGTGCCAGCAGTTACTCCGAACAGGTTTCAAGGGTTTTTGAGCAGTTCTTC
CASSYSEQVSRVFEQFF
>TRBV12-3/TRBV12-4|.|TRBJ1-2|.
TGTGCCAGCAGTTTTAATAACTATGGCTACACCTTC
CASSFNNYGYTF
>TRBV28|.|TRBJ2-5|.
TGTGCCAGCAGTTTATACGGTATTCAAGAGACCCAGTACTTC
CASSLYGIQETQYF
>TRBV24-1|.|TRBJ2-5|.
TGTGCCACCAGTGAGGGGACGCTCCAAGAGACCCAGTACTTC
CATSEGTLQETQYF
>TRBV5-5|few|TRBJ2-7|.
TGTGCCAGCAGTTATCACGGAGACGAGCAGTACTTC
CASSYHGDEQYF
>TRBV29-1|.|TRBJ2-1|.
TGCAGTCTACTCGCCTACAATGAGCAGTTCTTC
CSLLAYNEQFF
>TRBV28|few|TRBJ1-2|.
TGTGCCAGCAGCTGGAGATATGGCTACACCTTC
CASSWRYGYTF
>TRBV28|.|TRBJ2-7|TRBD2
TGTGCCAGCAGTTTATGGCCGGGACTAGCGGCAGCCTCGAGCTCCTACGAGCAGTACTTC
CASSLWPGLAAASSSYEQYF
>TRBV7-3|.|TRBJ2-2|.
TGTGCCAGCAGCTTAGGTGGGGGTCCCTCGGACACCGGGGAGCTGTTTTTT
CASSLGGGPSDTGELFF
>TRBV12-3/TRBV12-4|.|TRBJ2-3|TRBD1
TGTGCCAGCACTCGGACAGGGACAGATACGCAGTATTTT
CASTRTGTDTQYF
>TRBV15|few|TRBJ2-1|TRBD2
TGTGCCACCACGAGCGGGAGGTTTAACTACAATGAGCAGTTCTTC
CATTSGRFNYNEQFF
>TRBV27|.|TRBJ2-7|.
TGTGCCAGCAGTTTAAAAGGTACCTACGAGCAGTACTTC
CASSLKGTYEQYF
>TRBV5-1|few|TRBJ2-6|TRBD1
TGCGCCAGCAGCCCCATTTCCGGGACAGGGGGCTCTGGGGCCAACGTCCTGACTTTC
CASSPISGTGGSGANVLTF
>TRBV7-9|once|TRBJ2-1|.
TGTGCCACCAACAAGGGCTGGGACAATGAGCAGTTCTTC
CATNKGWDNEQFF
>TRBV5-1|few|TRBJ2-3|TRBD2
TGCGCCAGCAGCTTGAGGGCCACTAGCGGGAGGGCAGATACGCAGTATTTT
CASSLRATSGRADTQYF
>TRBV5-1|once|TRBJ2-5|TRBD2
TGCGCCAGCAGGAGGAGTTGGCTAGCGGGAGATGGAGAGACCCAGTACTTC
CASRRSWLAGDGETQYF
>TRBV20-1|.|TRBJ2-1|.
TGCAGTGAACTTGGACTAAACAATGAGCAGTTCTTC
CSELGLNNEQFF
>TRBV5-4|few|TRBJ2-5|TRBD2
TGTGCCAGCAGAAAGGGGACTAGCGGGAGTGAGACCCAGTACTTC
CASRKGTSGSETQYF
>TRBV12-3/TRBV12-4|.|TRBJ1-2|.
TGTGCCAGCACCGACAGCTATGGCTACACCTTC
CASTDSYGYTF
>TRBV20-1|.|TRBJ2-2|.
TGCAGTGCTAGAGATCCCCCGAACACCGGGGAGCTGTTTTTT
CSARDPPNTGELFF
>TRBV19|.|TRBJ2-3|TRBD1
TGTGCCAGCCGGGACAGGGGCGTTGATACGCAGTATTTT
CASRDRGVDTQYF
>TRBV10-3|.|TRBJ2-1|TRBD2
TGTGCCATCAGTGAGTCACTAGCGGCCAATGAGCAGTTCTTC
CAISESLAANEQFF
>TRBV2|few|TRBJ2-5|.
TGTGCCAGCGAACACCACGAGGAGACCCAGTACTTC
CASEHHEETQYF
>TRBV6-1|many|TRBJ2-2|.
TGTGCCAGCAGGGCTCTGGCCGCCACGAACACCGGGGAGCTGTTTTTT
CASRALAATNTGELFF
>TRBV7-9|few|TRBJ2-3|TRBD1
TGTGCCAGCAGCTTGAGGGGGGACAGGGGGCGAAATACGCAGTATTTT
CASSLRGDRGRNTQYF
>TRBV5-5|many|TRBJ2-1|TRBD1
TGTGCCAGCAGCCCGGGACAGGGGAATGAGCAGTTCTTC
CASSPGQGNEQFF
>TRBV12-3/TRBV12-4|few|TRBJ2-7|.
TGTGCCAGCAGTGTCCGGGTTAAGGGTTCCGAGCAGTACTTC
CASSVRVKGSEQYF
>TRBV5-8|.|TRBJ2-1|TRBD1
TGTGCCAGCAGCTTGGGGGCACAGGGGAAGTTCTTC
CASSLGAQGKFF
>TRBV5-1|few|TRBJ2-7|.
TGCGCCAGCAGCTTGACCGTGACCCCCTCCTACGAGCAGTACTTC
CASSLTVTPSYEQYF
>TRBV9|.|TRBJ2-1|.
TGTGCCAGTATGGGGGGACCAAATATGGTGCAGTTCTTC
CASMGGPNMVQFF
>TRBV4-1|few|TRBJ2-3|.
TGCGCCAGCAGCCAGACAAATTTACCTAGCGAGCCTAGCACAGATACGCAGTATTTT
CASSQTNLPSEPSTDTQYF
>TRBV5-1|.|TRBJ1-4|.
TGCGCCAGCAGCTTCGGAGGATCTAGGGTGCGTGAAAAACTGTTTTTT
CASSFGGSRVREKLFF
>TRBV12-3/TRBV12-4|many|TRBJ2-7|.
TGTGCCAGCAGCCCCGGGACTTTGGTCCACGAGCAGTACTTC
CASSPGTLVHEQYF